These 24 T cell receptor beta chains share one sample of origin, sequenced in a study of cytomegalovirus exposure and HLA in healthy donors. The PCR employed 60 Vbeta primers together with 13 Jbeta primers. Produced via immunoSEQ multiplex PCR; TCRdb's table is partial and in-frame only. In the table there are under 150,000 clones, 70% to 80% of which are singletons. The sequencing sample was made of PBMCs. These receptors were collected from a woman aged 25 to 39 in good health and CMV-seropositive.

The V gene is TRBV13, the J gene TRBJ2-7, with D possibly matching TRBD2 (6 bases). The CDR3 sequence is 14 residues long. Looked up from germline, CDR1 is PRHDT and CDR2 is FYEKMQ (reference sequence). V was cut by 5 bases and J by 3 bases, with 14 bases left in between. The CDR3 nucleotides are TGTGCCAGCAGCCTGGCAGGGAGGCTCTACGAGCAGTACTTC. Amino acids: CASSLAGRLYEQYF.

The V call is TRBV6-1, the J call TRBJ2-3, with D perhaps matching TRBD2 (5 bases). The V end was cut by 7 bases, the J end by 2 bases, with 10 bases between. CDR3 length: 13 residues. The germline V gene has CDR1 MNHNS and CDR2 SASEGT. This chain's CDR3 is CASKGSVTDTQYF. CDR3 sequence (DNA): TGTGCCAGCAAAGGGAGTGTCACAGATACGCAGTATTTT.

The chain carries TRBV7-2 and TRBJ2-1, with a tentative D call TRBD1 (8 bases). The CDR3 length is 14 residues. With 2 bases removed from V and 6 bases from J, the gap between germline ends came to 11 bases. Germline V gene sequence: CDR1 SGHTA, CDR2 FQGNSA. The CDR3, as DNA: TGTGCCAGCAGCTTAACAGGGGGGGGCAATGAGCAGTTCTTC. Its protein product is CASSLTGGGNEQFF.

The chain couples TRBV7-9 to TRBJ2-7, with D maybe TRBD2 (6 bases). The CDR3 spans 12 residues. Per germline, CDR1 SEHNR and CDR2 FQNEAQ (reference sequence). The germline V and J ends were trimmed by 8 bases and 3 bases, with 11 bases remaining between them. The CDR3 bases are TGTGCCAGCGCGGCGGGGAACTACGAGCAGTACTTC. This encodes CASAAGNYEQYF.

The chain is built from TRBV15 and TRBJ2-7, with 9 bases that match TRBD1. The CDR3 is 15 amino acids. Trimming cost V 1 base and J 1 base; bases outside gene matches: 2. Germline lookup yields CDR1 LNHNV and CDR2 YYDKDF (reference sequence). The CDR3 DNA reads TGTGCCACCAGCAGAGGACAGGGGGGATCCTACGAGCAGTACTTC. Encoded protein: CATSRGQGGSYEQYF. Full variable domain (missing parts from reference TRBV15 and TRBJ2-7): DAMVIQNPRYQVTQFGKPVTLSCSQTLNHNVMYWYQQKSSQAPKLLFHYYDKDFNNEADTPDNFQSRRPNTSFCFLDIRSPGLGDTAMYLCATSRGQGGSYEQYFGPGTRLTVT.

CDR3 sequence reads: CASSILLRQQETQYF. CDR3 sequence (DNA): TGTGCCAGTAGTATACTCCTCAGACAGCAAGAGACCCAGTACTTC. The V call is TRBV19, the J call TRBJ2-5, with a possible D match to TRBD1 (5 bases). This CDR3 has 15 residues. Germline lookup yields CDR1 LNHDA and CDR2 SQIVND (reference sequence). V was shortened by 2 bases and J by 2 bases, with 12 bases between the two germline ends.

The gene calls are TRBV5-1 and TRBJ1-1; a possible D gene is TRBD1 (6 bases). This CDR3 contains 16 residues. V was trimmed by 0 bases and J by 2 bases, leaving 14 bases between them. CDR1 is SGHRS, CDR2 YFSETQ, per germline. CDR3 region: CASSLGLRGVNTEAFF. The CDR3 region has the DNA TGCGCCAGCAGCTTGGGACTCAGGGGTGTTAACACTGAAGCTTTCTTT.

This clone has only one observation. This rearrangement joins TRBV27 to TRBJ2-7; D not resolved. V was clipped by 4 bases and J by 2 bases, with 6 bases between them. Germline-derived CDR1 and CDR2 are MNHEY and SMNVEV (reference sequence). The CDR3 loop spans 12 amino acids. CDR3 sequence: CASSYSPYEQYF. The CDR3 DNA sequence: TGTGCCAGCAGTTACTCTCCCTACGAGCAGTACTTC.

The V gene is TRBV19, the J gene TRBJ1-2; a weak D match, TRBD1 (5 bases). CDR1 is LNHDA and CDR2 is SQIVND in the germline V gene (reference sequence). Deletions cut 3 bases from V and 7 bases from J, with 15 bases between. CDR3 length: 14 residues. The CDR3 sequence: CASSIAGQGGGYTF. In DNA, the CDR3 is TGTGCCAGTAGTATTGCCGGCCAGGGAGGTGGCTACACCTTC.

CDR3 sequence (DNA): TGTGCCAGCAGTTACTCCCTGGGGGGACGAGGGCGCGAGCAGTACTTC. Translated, it gives CASSYSLGGRGREQYF. V gene TRBV11-3 combines with J gene TRBJ2-7; weak D call: TRBD2 (6 bases). V was clipped by 6 bases and J by 6 bases, with 24 bases between them. CDR3 length: 16 amino acids. Germline V gene lookup returns CDR1 SGHNT and CDR2 YENEEA.

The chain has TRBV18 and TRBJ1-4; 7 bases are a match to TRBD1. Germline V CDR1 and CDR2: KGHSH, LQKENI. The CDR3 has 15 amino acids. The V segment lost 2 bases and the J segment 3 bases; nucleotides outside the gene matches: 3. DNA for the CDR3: TGTGCCAGCTCACCAGGACAGGTTCCTAATGAAAAACTGTTTTTT. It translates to CASSPGQVPNEKLFF. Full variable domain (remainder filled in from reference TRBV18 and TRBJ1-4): NAGVMQNPRHLVRRRGQEARLRCSPMKGHSHVYWYRQLPEEGLKFMVYLQKENIIDESGMPKERFSAEFPKEGPSILRIQQVVRGDSAAYFCASSPGQVPNEKLFFGSGTQLSVL.

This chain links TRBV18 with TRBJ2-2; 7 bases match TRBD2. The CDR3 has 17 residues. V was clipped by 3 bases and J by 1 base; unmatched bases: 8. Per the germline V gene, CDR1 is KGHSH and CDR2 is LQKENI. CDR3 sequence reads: CASSPRIPGGNTGELFF. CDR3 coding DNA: TGTGCCAGCTCACCCCGAATCCCGGGGGGGAACACCGGGGAGCTGTTTTTT.

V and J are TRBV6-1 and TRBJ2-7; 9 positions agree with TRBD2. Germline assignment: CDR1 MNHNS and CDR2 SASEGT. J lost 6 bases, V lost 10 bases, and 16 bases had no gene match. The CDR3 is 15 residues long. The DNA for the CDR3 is TGTGCCACTAACTACATAGCGGGAGCTCAATCCGAGCAGTACTTC. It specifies CATNYIAGAQSEQYF.

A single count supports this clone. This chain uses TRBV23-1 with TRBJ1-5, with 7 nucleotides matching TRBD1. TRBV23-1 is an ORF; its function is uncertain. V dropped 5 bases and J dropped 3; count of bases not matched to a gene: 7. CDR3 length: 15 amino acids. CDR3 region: CASSYRQGLNQPQHF. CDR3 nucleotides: TGCGCCAGCAGTTATAGACAGGGCCTCAATCAGCCCCAGCATTTT.

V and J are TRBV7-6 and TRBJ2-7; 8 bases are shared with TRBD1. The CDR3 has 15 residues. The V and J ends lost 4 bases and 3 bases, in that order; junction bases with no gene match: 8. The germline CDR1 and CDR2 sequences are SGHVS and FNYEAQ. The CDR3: CASSSYRGNIYEQYF. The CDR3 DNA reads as TGTGCCAGCAGCTCCTACAGGGGGAATATCTACGAGCAGTACTTC.

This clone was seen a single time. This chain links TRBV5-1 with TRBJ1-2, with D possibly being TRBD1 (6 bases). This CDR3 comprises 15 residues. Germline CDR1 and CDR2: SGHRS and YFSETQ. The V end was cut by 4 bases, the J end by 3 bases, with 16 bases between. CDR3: CASSRDLGQYYGYTF. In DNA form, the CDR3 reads TGCGCCAGCAGCCGGGACCTCGGACAGTACTATGGCTACACCTTC. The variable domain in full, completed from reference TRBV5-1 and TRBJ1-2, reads KAGVTQTPRYLIKTRGQQVTLSCSPISGHRSVSWYQQTPGQGLQFLFEYFSETQRNKGNFPGRFSGRQFSNSRSEMNVSTLELGDSALYLCASSRDLGQYYGYTFGSGTRLTVV.

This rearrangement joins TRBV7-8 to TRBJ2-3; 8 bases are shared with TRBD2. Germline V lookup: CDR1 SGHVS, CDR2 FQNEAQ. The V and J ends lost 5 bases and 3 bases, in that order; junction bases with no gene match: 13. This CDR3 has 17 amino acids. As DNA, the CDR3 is TGTGCCAGCAGCCTCGCATACGGGGGGGCGGAAACAGATACGCAGTATTTT. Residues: CASSLAYGGAETDTQYF.

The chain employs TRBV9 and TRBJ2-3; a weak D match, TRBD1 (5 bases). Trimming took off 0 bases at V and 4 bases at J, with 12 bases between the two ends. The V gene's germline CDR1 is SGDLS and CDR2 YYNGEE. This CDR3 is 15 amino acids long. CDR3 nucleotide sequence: TGTGCCAGCAGCGTAGAGGGGTTCAAGGCAGATACGCAGTATTTT. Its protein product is CASSVEGFKADTQYF. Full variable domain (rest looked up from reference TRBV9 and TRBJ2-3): DSGVTQTPKHLITATGQRVTLRCSPRSGDLSVYWYQQSLDQGLQFLIQYYNGEERAKGNILERFSAQQFPDLHSELNLSSLELGDSALYFCASSVEGFKADTQYFGPGTRLTVL.

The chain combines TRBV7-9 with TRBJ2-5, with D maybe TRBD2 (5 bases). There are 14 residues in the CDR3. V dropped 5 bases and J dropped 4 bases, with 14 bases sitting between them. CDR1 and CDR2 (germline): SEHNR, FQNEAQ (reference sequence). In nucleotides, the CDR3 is TGTGCCAGCAGCCACCGGGGTAGCCTAGAGACCCAGTACTTC. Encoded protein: CASSHRGSLETQYF.

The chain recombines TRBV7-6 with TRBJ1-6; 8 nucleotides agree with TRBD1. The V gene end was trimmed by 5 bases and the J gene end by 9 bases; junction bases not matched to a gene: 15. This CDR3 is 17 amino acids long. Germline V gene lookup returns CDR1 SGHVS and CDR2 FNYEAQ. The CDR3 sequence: CASSPTGQGARGSPLHF. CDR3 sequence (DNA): TGTGCCAGCAGCCCGACAGGGCAGGGGGCGCGAGGTTCACCCCTCCACTTT.

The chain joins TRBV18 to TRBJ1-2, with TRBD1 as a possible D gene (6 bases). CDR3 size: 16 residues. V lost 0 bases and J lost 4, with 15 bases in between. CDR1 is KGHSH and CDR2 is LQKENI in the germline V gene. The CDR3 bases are TGTGCCAGCTCACCACCGTCAACAGGGTCGGCCTATGGCTACACCTTC. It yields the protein CASSPPSTGSAYGYTF.

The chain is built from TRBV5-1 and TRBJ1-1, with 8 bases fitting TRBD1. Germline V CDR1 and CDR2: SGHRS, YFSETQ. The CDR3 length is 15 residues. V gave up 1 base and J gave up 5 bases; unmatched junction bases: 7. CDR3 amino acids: CASSLSTGVLTEAFF. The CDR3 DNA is TGCGCCAGCAGCTTGTCGACAGGGGTGTTGACTGAAGCTTTCTTT.

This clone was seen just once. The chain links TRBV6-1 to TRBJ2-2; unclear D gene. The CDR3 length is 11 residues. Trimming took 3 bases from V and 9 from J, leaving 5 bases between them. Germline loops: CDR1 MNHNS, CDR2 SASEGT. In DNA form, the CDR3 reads TGTGCCAGCAGTGATTTCAGGGAGCTGTTTTTT. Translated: CASSDFRELFF.

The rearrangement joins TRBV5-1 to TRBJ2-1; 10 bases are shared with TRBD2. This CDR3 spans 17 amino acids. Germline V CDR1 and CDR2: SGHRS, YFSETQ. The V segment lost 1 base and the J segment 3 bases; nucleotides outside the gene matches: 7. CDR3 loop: CASSLSASGSNYNEQFF. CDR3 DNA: TGCGCCAGCAGCTTGTCGGCTAGCGGGAGCAACTACAATGAGCAGTTCTTC.